These T cell receptor beta chains were read from a single sample in a study of blood T cells in healthy people across ages. From the 5' RACE reads, TCRdb called clonotypes with MiXCR, one entry per CDR3 protein. The data contain around 750,000 distinct CDR3 sequences, about 55% of them singletons. The source material was blood. Receptor source: a man older than 75 in good health. Both conserved end residues are part of each CDR3. The D gene is left open where the match is weak. Size is stated for part of the rows, as once, few or many counts, or as a class when the clone is expanded.

V	length	size	D	J	CDR3	DNA
TRBV7-2	16	few	TRBD2	TRBJ2-5	CASSAGLAGVGETQYF	TGTGCCAGCAGCGCCGGACTAGCGGGAGTCGGAGAGACCCAGTACTTC
TRBV20-1	14	-	TRBD2	TRBJ2-7	CSARDGGGSYEQYF	TGCAGTGCTAGAGATGGGGGGGGCTCCTACGAGCAGTACTTC
TRBV7-8	14	few	-	TRBJ2-7	CASSLSEDSYEQYF	TGTGCCAGCAGCTTAAGTGAGGATTCTTACGAGCAGTACTTC
TRBV9	14	-	-	TRBJ2-7	CASSVGDTNYEQYF	TGTGCCAGCAGTGTAGGGGACACTAACTACGAGCAGTACTTC
TRBV11-2	15	-	-	TRBJ2-7	CASSLDDNPIYEQYF	TGTGCCAGCAGCTTAGACGACAACCCTATTTACGAGCAGTACTTC
TRBV10-3	14	-	TRBD2	TRBJ2-1	CAISPGLAGGWQFF	TGTGCCATCAGTCCGGGACTAGCGGGAGGATGGCAGTTCTTC
TRBV25-1	14	-	TRBD1	TRBJ1-1	CASAAGQLNTEAFF	TGTGCCAGCGCCGCGGGACAGCTGAACACTGAAGCTTTCTTT
TRBV4-1	16	-	TRBD1	TRBJ1-2	CASSQALQGSLYGYTF	TGCGCCAGCAGCCAGGCGTTACAGGGGAGTCTCTATGGCTACACCTTC
TRBV4-2	16	-	TRBD1	TRBJ1-5	CASSQTDGTTGSAQHF	TGTGCCAGCAGCCAAACCGATGGGACGACAGGGTCAGCCCAGCATTTT
TRBV10-3	14	-	-	TRBJ2-3	CAITRGGPTDTQYF	TGTGCCATCACGCGCGGTGGACCCACGGATACGCAGTATTTT
TRBV11-2	16	-	-	TRBJ1-2	CASSLVGFSGVQGYTF	TGTGCCAGCAGCTTAGTGGGGTTTAGCGGGGTGCAAGGCTACACCTTC
TRBV7-6	16	-	-	TRBJ2-5	CASSPLGTRRQETQYF	TGTGCCAGCAGCCCCCTGGGGACTCGGCGACAAGAGACCCAGTACTTC
TRBV27	18	-	-	TRBJ1-4	CASSPTPVKQGLNEKLFF	TGTGCCAGCAGTCCGACCCCCGTAAAACAGGGCCTAAATGAAAAACTGTTTTTT
TRBV29-1	12	few	-	TRBJ2-5	CSVKGVSETQYF	TGCAGCGTAAAGGGCGTTTCGGAGACCCAGTACTTC
TRBV7-8	15	-	-	TRBJ2-7	CASSSRQASYNEQYF	TGTGCCAGCAGCTCGCGACAGGCATCCTACAATGAGCAGTACTTC
TRBV3-1	15	-	-	TRBJ2-3	CASSQDIHATDTQYF	TGTGCCAGCAGCCAAGATATCCATGCCACAGATACGCAGTATTTT
TRBV27	12	once	-	TRBJ2-3	CAGSPATDTQYF	TGTGCCGGCAGTCCCGCCACGGATACGCAGTATTTT
TRBV27	17	-	TRBD1	TRBJ2-5	CASSPRSQGAAYNEQYF	TGTGCCAGCAGTCCCCGTTCTCAGGGGGCCGCCTACAATGAGCAGTACTTC
TRBV4-1	18	-	TRBD2	TRBJ2-3	CASSDLYGTSGRSRYAYF	TGCGCCAGCAGCGACTTGTACGGGACTAGCGGGAGATCCAGATACGCGTATTTT
TRBV21-1	17	-	-	TRBJ2-4	CASSKGGEGDAKNIQYF	TGTGCCAGCAGCAAAGGGGGGGAGGGGGATGCCAAAAACATTCAGTACTTC
TRBV12-3/TRBV12-4	16	-	TRBD1	TRBJ1-2	CASWTGGALTNYGYTF	TGTGCCAGCTGGACAGGGGGTGCTCTCACTAACTATGGCTACACCTTC
TRBV28	12	-	-	TRBJ2-1	CALRAPYNEQFF	TGTGCTCTGCGGGCCCCCTACAATGAGCAGTTCTTC
TRBV3-1	15	once	-	TRBJ2-1	CASSQIPTSYNEQFF	TGTGCCAGCAGCCAAATCCCTACCTCCTACAATGAGCAGTTCTTC
TRBV5-6	15	few	TRBD2	TRBJ2-7	CASSLGIAGVHEQYF	TGTGCCAGCAGCTTGGGGATAGCGGGAGTCCACGAGCAGTACTTC